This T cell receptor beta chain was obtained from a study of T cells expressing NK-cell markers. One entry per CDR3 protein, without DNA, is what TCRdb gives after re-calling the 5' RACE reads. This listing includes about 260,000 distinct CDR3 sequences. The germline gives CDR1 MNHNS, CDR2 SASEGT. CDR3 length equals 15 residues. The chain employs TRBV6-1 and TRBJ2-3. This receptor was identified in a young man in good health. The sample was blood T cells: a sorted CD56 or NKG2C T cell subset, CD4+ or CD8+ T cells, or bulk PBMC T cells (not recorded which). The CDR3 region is CASSEFEIRTDTQYF.